This T cell receptor (beta chain) stems from a study of control samples from healthy donors and cancer patients. Repertoires were generated with immunoSEQ multiplex PCR, while TCRdb's copy carries only in-frame clones and drops some. This table has some 120,000 clones, around 90% appearing once. The CDR3 consists of 16 residues. V was cut by 2 bases and J by 2 bases, with 16 bases left in between. Germline CDR1 SEHNR, CDR2 FQNEAQ (reference sequence). This sequence joins TRBV7-9 and TRBJ2-7, with D maybe TRBD2 (6 bases). This sequence was found in a woman in her 70s in good health. The material sequenced was blood. In DNA form, the CDR3 reads TGTGCCAGCAGCTTATCATTCGGGTCGGGGGCCTACGAGCAGTACTTC. It yields the protein CASSLSFGSGAYEQYF.